This TCR beta chain was sequenced for a study of shared clonotypes between healthy human individuals. Notes on the study in general: A handful of donors held approximately 5% of naive CD4 clonotypes in common. Among donors, sharing of clonotypes was expected to be affected by sequencing depth.

CD45RO-negative CD8 cells positively selected for CCR7 made up the naive population, which excluded terminally differentiated effector memory CD45RA+ cells. All donors were Caucasian adults living in Nashville, Tennessee. This CDR3 has 14 amino acids. Trimming removed 4 bases at V and 3 bases at J, with 14 bases between. Germline lookup yields CDR1 SGHNT and CDR2 YYREEE (reference sequence). Genomic DNA of every subset was divided equally among multiple immunoSEQ plates. Only in-frame clones appear in the TCRdb table, and some are missing; sequencing was by immunoSEQ multiplex PCR. Among about 2,100,000 clones listed, 85% to 95% were seen once. Comment on this clone: Its target is unknown.

The TCR comes from a man aged 18 to 35 in good health. Some clones in this sample may be carry-over from other donors' samples. The J gene is TRBJ2-7, the V gene TRBV5-4; D possibly corresponds to TRBD1 (6 bases). The sequencing input was naive CD8+ T cells from PBMCs. CDR3 residues: CASSAWDTYYEQYF. The CDR3 nucleotides read TGTGCCAGCAGCGCCTGGGACACATACTACGAGCAGTACTTC.